This TCR beta chain appears in the sequencing data of a study of regulatory T cells in long-lasting Graves disease. Study-wide results and caveats: Whereas new patients shared some 990 public clonotypes, persistent patients shared more, at some 2,700. Newly diagnosed disease favored TRBV20-1 and TRBJ2-1 over persistent disease. Patients whose Graves' disease persisted exhibited lower TCR diversity than those newly diagnosed.

The CDR3 is 16 residues long. J gave up 2 bases and V 4 bases, and 14 bases lay outside the gene matches. CDR1 is SQVTM, CDR2 ANQGSEA, per germline. The time point denotes: persistent/refractory GD, antithyroid drugs over 5 years with positive TRAb. Making the TCR library involved RNA that had been extracted from PBMCs. The authors built TCR beta libraries using iRepertoire HTBI primers and Arm-PCR of CDR3 regions. TCRdb reanalysed the multiplex PCR reads using MiXCR and keeps one entry per CDR3 protein. Here the sample spans fewer than 600,000 distinct CDR3 sequences, 20% to 25% being singletons. As regards this clonotype: What it binds is not known.

This material consisted of peripheral blood mononuclear cells (PBMCs), taken when the disease was refractory, from a patient treated with antithyroid drugs. The V call is TRBV29-1, the J call TRBJ2-7, with 7 bases aligning to TRBD2. The sequence was obtained from a female donor with Graves disease. The CDR3 DNA follows: TGCAGCGTTGTGGATCCCGCACGGGGGGAGACCTACGAGCAGTACTTC. This gives the protein CSVVDPARGETYEQYF.